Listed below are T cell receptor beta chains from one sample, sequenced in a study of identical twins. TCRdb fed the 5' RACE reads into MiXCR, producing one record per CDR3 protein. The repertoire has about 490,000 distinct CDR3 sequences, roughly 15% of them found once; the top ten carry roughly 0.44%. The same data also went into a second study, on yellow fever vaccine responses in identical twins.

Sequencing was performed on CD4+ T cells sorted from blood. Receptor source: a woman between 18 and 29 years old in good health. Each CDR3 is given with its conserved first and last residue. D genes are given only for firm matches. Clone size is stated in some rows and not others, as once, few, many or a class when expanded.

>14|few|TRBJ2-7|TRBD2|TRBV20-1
TGCAGTGCTAGTTCAAGCGGGAGGTGGTGGGAGCAGTACTTC
CSASSSGRWWEQYF
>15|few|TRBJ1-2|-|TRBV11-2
TGTGCCAGCAGCTTAAGTCAGGGTCCCGAGTATGGCTACACCTTC
CASSLSQGPEYGYTF
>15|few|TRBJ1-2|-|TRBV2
TGTGCCAGCAGTCCCCCCATAATCGCTAACTATGGCTACACCTTC
CASSPPIIANYGYTF
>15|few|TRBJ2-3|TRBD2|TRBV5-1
TGCGCCAGCAGCGCCCAGAGCGGGGGGCGTGATACGCAGTATTTT
CASSAQSGGRDTQYF
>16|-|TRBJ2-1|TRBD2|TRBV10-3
TGTGCCATCAGTGAATCGAGCGGGGGGTACTACAATGAGCAGTTCTTC
CAISESSGGYYNEQFF
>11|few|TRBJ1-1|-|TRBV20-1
TGCAGTGCTAGAATAGAAACTGAAGCTTTCTTT
CSARIETEAFF
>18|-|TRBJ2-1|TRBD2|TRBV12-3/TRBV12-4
TGTGCCAGCAGTCAACGCCTTATAGCGGGGGGCTCCTACAATGAGCAGTTCTTC
CASSQRLIAGGSYNEQFF
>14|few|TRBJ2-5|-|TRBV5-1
TGCGCCAGCAGCCCCGACGGGGTTGGGGAGACCCAGTACTTC
CASSPDGVGETQYF
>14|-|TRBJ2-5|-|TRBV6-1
TGTGCCAGCAGCATAACAGGCCGGCGAGAGACCCAGTACTTC
CASSITGRRETQYF
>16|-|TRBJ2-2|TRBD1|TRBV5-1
TGCGCCAGCAGCTTGGGACGGACAGGGAACACCGGGGAGCTGTTTTTT
CASSLGRTGNTGELFF
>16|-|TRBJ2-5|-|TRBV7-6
TGTGCCAGCAGCTTAGGTGGGGACACTCGATGGGAGACCCAGTACTTC
CASSLGGDTRWETQYF
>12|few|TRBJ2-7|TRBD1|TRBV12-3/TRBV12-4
TGTGCCAGCAGTGGGACAGGCGGCGAGCAGTACTTC
CASSGTGGEQYF
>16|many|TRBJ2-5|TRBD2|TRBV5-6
TGTGCCAGCAGCCCAAGGACTAGCGGGGGCCAAGAGACCCAGTACTTC
CASSPRTSGGQETQYF
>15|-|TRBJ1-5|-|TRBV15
TGTGCCACCAGCATCGGGCAGATAGGCAATCAGCCCCAGCATTTT
CATSIGQIGNQPQHF
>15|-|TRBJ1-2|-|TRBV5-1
TGCGCCAGCAGAGAAGGACAGCAGCTTAACTATGGCTACACCTTC
CASREGQQLNYGYTF
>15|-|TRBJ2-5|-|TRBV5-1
TGCGCCAGCAGCCACCTCTCGGGCGAGATAGAGACCCAGTACTTC
CASSHLSGEIETQYF
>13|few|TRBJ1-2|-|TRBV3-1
TGTGCCAGCAGCCAAGGAGGAAGGGTTGGCTACACCTTC
CASSQGGRVGYTF
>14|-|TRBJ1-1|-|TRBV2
TGTGCCAGCAGTGGGAGCCTCATGAACACTGAAGCTTTCTTT
CASSGSLMNTEAFF
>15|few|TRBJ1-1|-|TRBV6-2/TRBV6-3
TGTGCCAGCAGTTACTTAGGACAGTCGAACACTGAAGCTTTCTTT
CASSYLGQSNTEAFF
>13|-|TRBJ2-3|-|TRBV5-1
TGCGCCAGCAGCCTCGGAAAGAGCGATACGCAGTATTTT
CASSLGKSDTQYF
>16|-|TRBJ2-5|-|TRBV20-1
TGCAGTGCCCAATTCACAGGACTAACGGGGCGAGAGACCCAGTACTTC
CSAQFTGLTGRETQYF
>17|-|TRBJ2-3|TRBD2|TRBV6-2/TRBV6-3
TGTGCCAGCAGCCTCCTCGTAAGCGGGGGGCGCACAGATACGCAGTATTTT
CASSLLVSGGRTDTQYF
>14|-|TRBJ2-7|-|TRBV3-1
TGTGCCAGCAGCTACAGGTTCAGCTCCTACGAGCAGTACTTC
CASSYRFSSYEQYF
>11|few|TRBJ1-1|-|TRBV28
TGTGCCAGCGCAGGGTGGGCTGAAGCTTTCTTT
CASAGWAEAFF
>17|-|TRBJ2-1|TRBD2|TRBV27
TGTGCCAGCACTCCGCTAGCGGGAGACAGGTTTTGGAATGAGCAGTTCTTC
CASTPLAGDRFWNEQFF
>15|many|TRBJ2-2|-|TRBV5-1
TGCGCCAGCAGCTTGGACAGGGTTGACACCGGGGAGCTGTTTTTT
CASSLDRVDTGELFF
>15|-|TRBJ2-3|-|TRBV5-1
TGCGCCAGCAGCTTGCTGGGGGGGCCCCTAGATACGCAGTATTTT
CASSLLGGPLDTQYF
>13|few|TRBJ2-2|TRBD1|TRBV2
TGTGCCAGCAGACCCCAGGGGGCCGGGGAGCTGTTTTTT
CASRPQGAGELFF
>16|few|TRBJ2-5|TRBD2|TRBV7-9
TGTGCCAGCAGCTTAGGTTCTAGCGGAATCCAAGAGACCCAGTACTTC
CASSLGSSGIQETQYF
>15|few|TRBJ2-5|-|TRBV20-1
TGCAGTGCTACCACTCGGTTGAGCCAGCAAGAGACCCAGTACTTC
CSATTRLSQQETQYF
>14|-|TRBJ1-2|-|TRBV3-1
TGTGCCAGCAGCCAAGGCAGGGTACTTGGCGGCTACACCTTC
CASSQGRVLGGYTF